This T cell receptor beta chain was recorded in a study of technical replicates of blood from several donors. Profiling relied on immunoSEQ multiplex PCR, and the TCRdb table lists in-frame clones only, not all of them. The table has more than 75,000 clones, 93% seen once. The V end was cut by 1 base, the J end by 4 bases, with 10 bases between. The V gene's germline CDR1 is KGHSH and CDR2 LQKENI. The CDR3 is 14 amino acids. The chain has TRBV18 and TRBJ1-1, with a weak D call TRBD1 (5 bases). The sequencing input was T cells isolated from PBMCs. This sequence was found in a human donor in good health. The CDR3 sequence: CASSPQGQGTEAFF. CDR3 DNA: TGTGCCAGCTCACCACAGGGTCAGGGCACTGAAGCTTTCTTT.